This T cell receptor beta chain was documented in a study of blood T cells in healthy people across ages. CDR1 SQVTM and CDR2 ANQGSEA come from the germline V gene. V lost 5 bases and J 9 bases, leaving 14 bases between the germline ends. The CDR3 consists of 12 residues. The second PCR ran roughly 7 to 12 cycles with a sample-barcoded 5' primer and J-beta primers. TCRdb itself ran the 5' RACE reads through MiXCR, one entry per CDR3 protein. The profile shows about 1.7 million distinct CDR3 sequences, 25% to 30% of them singletons. This clonotype was seen only a few times. This TCR came from a woman aged 25 to 45 in good health. This sequence joins TRBV29-1 and TRBJ2-1; perhaps TRBD2 as D (6 bases). The sample was blood. CDR3 DNA sequence: TGCAGCGTTAAGACGGGAGCAGGTGAGCAGTTCTTC. It translates to CSVKTGAGEQFF.